The clone carrying this T cell receptor (beta chain) was recorded a few times. This clone may be a read error of a much larger clone one base away. A draw of roughly 5.8 milliliters of peripheral blood took place at each of two time points. The TCR beta CDR3 region was amplified from genomic DNA, with two rounds of multiplex PCR being used for the amplification. Primers were specific to each TRBV and TRBJ gene in first-round PCR. TCRdb reanalysed the multiplex PCR reads using MiXCR and keeps one entry per CDR3 protein. Of under 55,000 distinct CDR3 sequences listed, roughly 36% are singletons. The data stem from a study of prognosis after radiotherapy for stage I lung cancer. In the study overall: Medical inoperability applied to all of the non-small cell lung cancer patients. Four developed distant metastases after radiotherapy (median roughly 7 months), and 15 had no significant progression.

Per germline, CDR1 MNHNS and CDR2 SASEGT. The CDR3 runs to 15 residues. The chain recombines TRBV6-1 with TRBJ2-7, with 8 bases matching TRBD2. This clonotype was obtained from a donor aged 50 or older with non-small cell lung cancer. Here the sequenced sample was PBMCs, taken before or after stereotactic body radiation therapy (not recorded which). Written as DNA, the CDR3 is TGTGCCAGCAGTCGGGGGGGGCCACAGACCTACGAGCATTACTTC. This gives the protein CASSRGGPQTYEHYF.